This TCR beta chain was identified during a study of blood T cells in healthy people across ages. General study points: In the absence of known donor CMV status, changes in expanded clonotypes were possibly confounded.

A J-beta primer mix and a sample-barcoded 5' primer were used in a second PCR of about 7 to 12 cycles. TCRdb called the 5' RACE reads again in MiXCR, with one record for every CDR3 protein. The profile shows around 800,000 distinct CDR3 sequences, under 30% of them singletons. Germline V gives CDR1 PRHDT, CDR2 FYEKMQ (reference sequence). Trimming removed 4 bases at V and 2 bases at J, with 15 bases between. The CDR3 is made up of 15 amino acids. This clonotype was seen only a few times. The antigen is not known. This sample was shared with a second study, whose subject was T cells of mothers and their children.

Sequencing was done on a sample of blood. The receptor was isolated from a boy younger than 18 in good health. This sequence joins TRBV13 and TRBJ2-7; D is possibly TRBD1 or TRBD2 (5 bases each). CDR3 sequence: CASSSSGTAPYEQYF. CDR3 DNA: TGTGCCAGCAGCTCCTCCGGGACGGCCCCCTACGAGCAGTACTTC.